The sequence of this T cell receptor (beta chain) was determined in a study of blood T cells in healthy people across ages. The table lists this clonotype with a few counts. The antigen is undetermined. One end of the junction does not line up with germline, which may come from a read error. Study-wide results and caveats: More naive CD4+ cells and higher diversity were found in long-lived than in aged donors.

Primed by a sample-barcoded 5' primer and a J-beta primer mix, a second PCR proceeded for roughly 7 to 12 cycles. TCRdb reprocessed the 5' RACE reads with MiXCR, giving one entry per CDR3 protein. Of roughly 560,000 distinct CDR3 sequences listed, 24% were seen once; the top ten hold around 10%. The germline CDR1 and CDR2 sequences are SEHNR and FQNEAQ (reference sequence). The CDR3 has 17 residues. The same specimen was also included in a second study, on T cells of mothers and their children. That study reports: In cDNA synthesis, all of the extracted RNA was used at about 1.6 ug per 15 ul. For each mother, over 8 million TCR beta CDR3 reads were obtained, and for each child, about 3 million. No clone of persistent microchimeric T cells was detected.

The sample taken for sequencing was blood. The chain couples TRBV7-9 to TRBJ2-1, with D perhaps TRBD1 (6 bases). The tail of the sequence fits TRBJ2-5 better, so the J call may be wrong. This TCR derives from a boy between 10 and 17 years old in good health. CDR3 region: CASRHVEPGHIQGTQYF. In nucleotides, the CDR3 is TGTGCCAGCCGACATGTAGAACCGGGACATATCCAAGGGACCCAGTACTTC.